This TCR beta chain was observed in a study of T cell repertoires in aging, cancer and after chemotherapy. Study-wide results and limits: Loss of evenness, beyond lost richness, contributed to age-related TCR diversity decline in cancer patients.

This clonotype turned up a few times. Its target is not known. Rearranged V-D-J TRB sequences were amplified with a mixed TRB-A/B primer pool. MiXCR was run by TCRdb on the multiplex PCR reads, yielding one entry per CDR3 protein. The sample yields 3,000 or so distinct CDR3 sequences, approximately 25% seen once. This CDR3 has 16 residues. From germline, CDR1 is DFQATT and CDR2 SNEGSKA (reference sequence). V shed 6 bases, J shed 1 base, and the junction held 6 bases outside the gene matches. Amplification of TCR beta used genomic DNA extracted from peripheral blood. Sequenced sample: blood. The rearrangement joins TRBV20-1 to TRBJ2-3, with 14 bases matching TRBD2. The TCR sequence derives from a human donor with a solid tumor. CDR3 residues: CSATGTSGGGTDTQYF. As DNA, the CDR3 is TGCAGTGCCACTGGGACTAGCGGGGGTGGCACAGATACGCAGTATTTT.